The 21 T cell receptor beta chains listed next were all sequenced from one sample in a study of technical replicates of blood from a handful of donors. Profiled with immunoSEQ multiplex PCR; TCRdb holds only in-frame clones, not every one. The sample lists approximately 92,000 clones; roughly 95% were seen once. Sequenced material: T cells isolated from PBMCs. These receptor sequences come from a human donor in good health.

The DNA for the CDR3 is TGTGCCAGCAGCTTATCAGGGGAGTTCTACGAGCAGTACTTC. Its protein is CASSLSGEFYEQYF. The gene calls are TRBV7-3 and TRBJ2-7; a weak D match, TRBD1 (6 bases). The CDR3 consists of 14 residues. Trimming shortened V by 2 bases and J by 3 bases, and 11 bases separated the two germline ends. Germline assignment: CDR1 SGHTA and CDR2 FQGTGA.

CDR3 nucleotides: TGTGCCAGCAGCTTAACCGGGACAGGGGGATATGGCTACACCTTC. Protein product: CASSLTGTGGYGYTF. The J gene is TRBJ1-2, the V gene TRBV7-3, with 11 bases matching TRBD1. Germline V CDR1 and CDR2: SGHTA, FQGTGA. V lost 0 bases to trimming and J lost 5 bases; unmatched junction nucleotides: 2. This CDR3 region has 15 residues. Variable domain in full (rest from reference TRBV7-3 and TRBJ1-2): GAGVSQTPSNKVTEKGKYVELRCDPISGHTALYWYRQSLGQGPEFLIYFQGTGAADDSGLPNDRFFAVRPEGSVSTLKIQRTERGDSAVYLCASSLTGTGGYGYTFGSGTRLTVV.

V and J are TRBV10-3 and TRBJ1-4; D is perhaps TRBD1 (5 bases). Trimming cost V 2 bases and J 7 bases, with 11 bases left between them. Germline V gene data show CDR1 as ENHRY and CDR2 as SYGVKD. CDR3 length equals 14 residues. CDR3 protein: CAISEPDSGEKLFF. The DNA for the CDR3 is TGTGCCATCAGTGAGCCCGACAGTGGTGAAAAACTGTTTTTT.

DNA of the CDR3: TGTGCCAGCAGCACTCGACTAGCTAGATCCAACTACGAGCAGTACTTC. It codes for CASSTRLARSNYEQYF. The rearrangement uses TRBV7-2 and TRBJ2-7; 7 bases match TRBD2. V shed 5 bases and J 3 bases; nucleotides not matched to a gene: 13. The CDR3 has 16 residues. Germline loops: CDR1 SGHTA, CDR2 FQGNSA.

V usage is TRBV10-2 and J usage is TRBJ2-7, with 9 bases lining up with TRBD2. Per germline, CDR1 WSHSY and CDR2 SAAADI. Germline trimming cut 6 bases from V and 2 bases from J; bases unmatched to any gene: 5. The CDR3 is 14 amino acids. The CDR3 protein is CASRVSGSPYEQYF. CDR3 bases: TGCGCCAGCAGGGTTAGCGGGAGCCCCTACGAGCAGTACTTC.

The chain recombines TRBV7-9 with TRBJ1-1; 9 positions match TRBD1. CDR1 is SEHNR and CDR2 is FQNEAQ in the germline V gene (reference sequence). The CDR3 runs to 19 residues. V shed 3 bases, J shed 0 bases, and the junction held 14 bases outside the gene matches. CDR3 bases: TGTGCCAGCAGCTTTGCAAACAGGGGGCGCATATCCATGAACACTGAAGCTTTCTTT. Protein product: CASSFANRGRISMNTEAFF.

The chain joins TRBV27 to TRBJ2-3; 8 bases match TRBD2. Germline V gives CDR1 MNHEY, CDR2 SMNVEV (reference sequence). The CDR3 has 15 residues. With 6 bases clipped from V and 2 bases from J, the junction kept 7 bases outside the gene matches. The DNA of the CDR3 is TGTGCCAGCAGACGGGGCGGGAGGTTCACAGATACGCAGTATTTT. Its translation is CASRRGGRFTDTQYF.

The V and J genes are TRBV19 and TRBJ1-2; 11 bases align to TRBD1. The ends lost 4 bases at V and 8 bases at J; junction bases unmatched: 9. The CDR3 consists of 15 residues. Germline CDR1 reads LNHDA; CDR2 reads SQIVND (reference sequence). CDR3 residues: CASSTQDRGLRGYTF. CDR3 nucleotide sequence: TGTGCCAGTAGTACCCAGGACAGGGGGCTAAGAGGCTACACCTTC.

The chain employs TRBV7-3 and TRBJ2-3; perhaps TRBD1 as D (5 bases). Trimming removed 5 bases from V and 2 bases from J, with 14 bases in between. Germline CDR1 SGHTA, CDR2 FQGTGA. The CDR3 totals 15 residues. The CDR3 DNA reads TGTGCCAGCAGCCCCCAAACAGGAGCCACAGATACGCAGTATTTT. It encodes CASSPQTGATDTQYF.

This clone was detected only once. The gene calls are TRBV4-2 and TRBJ2-4; 13 bases match TRBD2. J lost 8 bases, V lost 1 base, and 8 bases had no gene match. Germline CDR1 is LGHNA and CDR2 is YNFKEQ. This CDR3 has 17 amino acids. As DNA, the CDR3 is TGTGCCAGCAGCCAAGGATCAGGGGGACTAGCGGGATACATTCAGTACTTC. Amino acids: CASSQGSGGLAGYIQYF.

The V gene is TRBV19, the J gene TRBJ2-3, with TRBD1 as a possible D gene (5 bases). This CDR3 comprises 14 residues. Trimming pared 10 bases from V and 0 bases from J, leaving 14 bases between. The germline CDR1 and CDR2 sequences are LNHDA and SQIVND (reference sequence). The CDR3 reads CATMGLQSTDTQYF. The CDR3 region has the DNA TGTGCCACCATGGGGCTGCAAAGCACAGATACGCAGTATTTT.

This chain connects TRBV27 to TRBJ1-1; possible D gene TRBD1, 5 bases. This CDR3 has 14 amino acids. Germline V gene data show CDR1 as MNHEY and CDR2 as SMNVEV (reference sequence). Trimming took off 3 bases at V and 4 bases at J, with 12 bases between the two ends. CDR3 protein: CASSFLGGSTEAFF. CDR3 nucleotides: TGTGCCAGCAGTTTTTTGGGGGGAAGCACTGAAGCTTTCTTT.

The chain couples TRBV28 to TRBJ2-4; TRBD2 matches 13 bases. Trimming at V came to 3 bases and at J to 0 bases, leaving 14 bases not matched to a gene. CDR1 is MDHEN, CDR2 SYDVKM, per germline. The CDR3 is 21 amino acids. The CDR3 here is CASSFGGTGTSGALAKNIQYF. For the CDR3, the DNA is TGTGCCAGCAGTTTCGGCGGGACCGGGACTAGCGGGGCCTTAGCCAAAAACATTCAGTACTTC. Full variable domain (missing parts from reference TRBV28 and TRBJ2-4): DVKVTQSSRYLVKRTGEKVFLECVQDMDHENMFWYRQDPGLGLRLIYFSYDVKMKEKGDIPEGYSVSREKKERFSLILESASTNQTSMYLCASSFGGTGTSGALAKNIQYFGAGTRLSVL.

The rearrangement joins TRBV19 to TRBJ2-2; TRBD2 matches at 10 bases. The CDR3 length is 17 residues. Trimming took 3 bases from V and 7 from J; bases not matched to a gene: 11. Looked up from germline, CDR1 is LNHDA and CDR2 is SQIVND (reference sequence). The CDR3 loop reads CASSMLEASGSHGELFF. For the CDR3, the DNA is TGTGCCAGTAGTATGCTAGAGGCTAGCGGGAGTCACGGGGAGCTGTTTTTT.

This clone was counted a single time. The CDR3 sequence: CASSPNRELYYGYTF. CDR3 coding DNA: TGTGCCAGTAGCCCGAACAGGGAATTATACTATGGCTACACCTTC. This rearrangement joins TRBV19 to TRBJ1-2; D may be TRBD1 (6 bases). Per germline, CDR1 LNHDA and CDR2 SQIVND (reference sequence). Trimming cost V 6 bases and J 3 bases, with 17 bases left between them. This CDR3 is 15 amino acids long.

As for this clone: Additional DNA sequences in this sample encode the identical CDR3. The J gene is TRBJ2-7, the V gene TRBV5-1; 8 nucleotides align to TRBD2. Germline V lookup: CDR1 SGHRS, CDR2 YFSETQ. V lost 2 bases, J lost 4 bases, and 5 bases stayed unmatched. The CDR3 runs to 14 residues. CDR3 protein: CASSLTSGAYEQYF. The CDR3, as DNA: TGCGCCAGCAGCTTAACTAGCGGAGCTTACGAGCAGTACTTC.

This chain links TRBV5-1 with TRBJ2-7, with TRBD1 matching 7 bases. The CDR3 has 13 residues. Germline CDR1 SGHRS, CDR2 YFSETQ. With V trimmed by 4 bases and J by 2 bases, 3 bases remained unmatched. The CDR3 sequence is CASSQGTAYEQYF. The CDR3 DNA is TGCGCCAGCAGCCAGGGGACAGCCTACGAGCAGTACTTC.

The chain links TRBV5-1 to TRBJ2-7; 11 positions match TRBD1. Unmatched junction bases numbered 5, after V lost 4 bases and J lost 2 bases. CDR3 length equals 15 residues. The V gene's germline CDR1 is SGHRS and CDR2 YFSETQ. In nucleotides, the CDR3 is TGCGCCAGCAGCCCGGACAGGGGGCGCCCCTACGAGCAGTACTTC. Translation gives CASSPDRGRPYEQYF.

The CDR3 loop is CASSTGNTEAFF. The CDR3, as DNA: TGTGCCAGCAGTACAGGGAACACTGAAGCTTTCTTT. The chain carries TRBV27 and TRBJ1-1; D is perhaps TRBD1 (5 bases). The CDR3 contains 12 residues. CDR1 is MNHEY, CDR2 SMNVEV, per germline (reference sequence). Trimming shortened V by 5 bases and J by 1 base, and 5 bases separated the two germline ends.

The chain has TRBV5-4 and TRBJ2-1, with 8 bases matching TRBD2. With V trimmed by 4 bases and J by 8 bases, 11 bases remained unmatched. The CDR3 contains 15 residues. In germline, CDR1 is SGHNT, CDR2 YYREEE (reference sequence). This CDR3 is CASSTGVAGRDEQFF. For the CDR3, the DNA is TGTGCCAGCAGCACTGGGGTAGCGGGAAGGGATGAGCAGTTCTTC.

The gene calls are TRBV5-1 and TRBJ1-2, with D hard to call. Germline V gives CDR1 SGHRS, CDR2 YFSETQ. V was cut by 0 bases and J by 3 bases, with 6 bases left in between. This CDR3 is built from 13 residues. The DNA for the CDR3 is TGCGCCAGCAGCTTGGCCCCGGACTATGGCTACACCTTC. Amino acid sequence: CASSLAPDYGYTF.